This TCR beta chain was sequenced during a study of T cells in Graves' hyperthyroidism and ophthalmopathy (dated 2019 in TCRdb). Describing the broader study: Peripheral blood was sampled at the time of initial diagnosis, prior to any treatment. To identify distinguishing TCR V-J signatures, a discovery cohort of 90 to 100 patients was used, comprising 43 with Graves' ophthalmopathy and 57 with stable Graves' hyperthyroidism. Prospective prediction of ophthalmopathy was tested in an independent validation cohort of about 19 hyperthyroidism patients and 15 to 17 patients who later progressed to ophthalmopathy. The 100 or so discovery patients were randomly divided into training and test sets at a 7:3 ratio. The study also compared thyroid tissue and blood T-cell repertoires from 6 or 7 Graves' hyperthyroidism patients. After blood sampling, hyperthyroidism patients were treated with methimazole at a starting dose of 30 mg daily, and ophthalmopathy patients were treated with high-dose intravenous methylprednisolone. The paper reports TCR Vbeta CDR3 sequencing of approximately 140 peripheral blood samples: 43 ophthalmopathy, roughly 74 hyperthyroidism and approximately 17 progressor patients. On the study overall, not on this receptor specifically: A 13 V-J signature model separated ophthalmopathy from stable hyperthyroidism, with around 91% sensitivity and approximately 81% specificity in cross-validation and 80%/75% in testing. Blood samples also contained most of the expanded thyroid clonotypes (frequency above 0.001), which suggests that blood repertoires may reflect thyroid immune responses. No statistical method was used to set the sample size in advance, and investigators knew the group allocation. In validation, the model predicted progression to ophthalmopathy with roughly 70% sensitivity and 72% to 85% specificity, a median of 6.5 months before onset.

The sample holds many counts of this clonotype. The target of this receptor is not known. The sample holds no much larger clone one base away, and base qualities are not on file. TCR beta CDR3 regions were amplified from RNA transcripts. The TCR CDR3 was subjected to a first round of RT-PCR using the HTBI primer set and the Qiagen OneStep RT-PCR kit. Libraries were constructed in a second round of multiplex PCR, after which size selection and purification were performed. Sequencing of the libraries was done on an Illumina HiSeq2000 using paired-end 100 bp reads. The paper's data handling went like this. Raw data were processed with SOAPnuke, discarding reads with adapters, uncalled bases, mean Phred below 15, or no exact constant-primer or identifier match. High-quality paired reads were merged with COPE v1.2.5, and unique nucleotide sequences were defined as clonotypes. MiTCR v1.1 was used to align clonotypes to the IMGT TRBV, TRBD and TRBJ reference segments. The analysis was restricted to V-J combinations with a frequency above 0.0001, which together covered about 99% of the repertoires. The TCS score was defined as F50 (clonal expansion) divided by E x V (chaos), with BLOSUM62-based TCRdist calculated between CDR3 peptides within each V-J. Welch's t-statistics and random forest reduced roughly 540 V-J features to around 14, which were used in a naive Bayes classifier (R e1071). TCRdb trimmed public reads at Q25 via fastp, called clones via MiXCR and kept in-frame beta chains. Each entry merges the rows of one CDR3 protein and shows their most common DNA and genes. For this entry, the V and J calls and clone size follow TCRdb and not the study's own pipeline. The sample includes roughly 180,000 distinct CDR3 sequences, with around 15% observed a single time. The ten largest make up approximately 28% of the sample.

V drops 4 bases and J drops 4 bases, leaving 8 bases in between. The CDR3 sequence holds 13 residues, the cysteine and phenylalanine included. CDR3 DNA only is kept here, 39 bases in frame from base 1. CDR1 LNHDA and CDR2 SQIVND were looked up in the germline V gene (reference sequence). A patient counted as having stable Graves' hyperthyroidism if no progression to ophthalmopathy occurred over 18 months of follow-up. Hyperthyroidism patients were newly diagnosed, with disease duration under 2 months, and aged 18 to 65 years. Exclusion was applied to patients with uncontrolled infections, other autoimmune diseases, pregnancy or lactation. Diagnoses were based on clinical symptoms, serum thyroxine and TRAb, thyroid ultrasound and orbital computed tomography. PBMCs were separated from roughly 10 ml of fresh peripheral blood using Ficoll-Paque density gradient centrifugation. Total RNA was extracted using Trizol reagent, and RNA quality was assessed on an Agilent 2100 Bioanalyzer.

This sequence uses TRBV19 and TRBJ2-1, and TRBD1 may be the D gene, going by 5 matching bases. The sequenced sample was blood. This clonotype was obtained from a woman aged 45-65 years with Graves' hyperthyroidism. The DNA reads TGTGCCAGTAGTAACAGGATATACAATGAGCAGTTCTTC. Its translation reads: CASSNRIYNEQFF.